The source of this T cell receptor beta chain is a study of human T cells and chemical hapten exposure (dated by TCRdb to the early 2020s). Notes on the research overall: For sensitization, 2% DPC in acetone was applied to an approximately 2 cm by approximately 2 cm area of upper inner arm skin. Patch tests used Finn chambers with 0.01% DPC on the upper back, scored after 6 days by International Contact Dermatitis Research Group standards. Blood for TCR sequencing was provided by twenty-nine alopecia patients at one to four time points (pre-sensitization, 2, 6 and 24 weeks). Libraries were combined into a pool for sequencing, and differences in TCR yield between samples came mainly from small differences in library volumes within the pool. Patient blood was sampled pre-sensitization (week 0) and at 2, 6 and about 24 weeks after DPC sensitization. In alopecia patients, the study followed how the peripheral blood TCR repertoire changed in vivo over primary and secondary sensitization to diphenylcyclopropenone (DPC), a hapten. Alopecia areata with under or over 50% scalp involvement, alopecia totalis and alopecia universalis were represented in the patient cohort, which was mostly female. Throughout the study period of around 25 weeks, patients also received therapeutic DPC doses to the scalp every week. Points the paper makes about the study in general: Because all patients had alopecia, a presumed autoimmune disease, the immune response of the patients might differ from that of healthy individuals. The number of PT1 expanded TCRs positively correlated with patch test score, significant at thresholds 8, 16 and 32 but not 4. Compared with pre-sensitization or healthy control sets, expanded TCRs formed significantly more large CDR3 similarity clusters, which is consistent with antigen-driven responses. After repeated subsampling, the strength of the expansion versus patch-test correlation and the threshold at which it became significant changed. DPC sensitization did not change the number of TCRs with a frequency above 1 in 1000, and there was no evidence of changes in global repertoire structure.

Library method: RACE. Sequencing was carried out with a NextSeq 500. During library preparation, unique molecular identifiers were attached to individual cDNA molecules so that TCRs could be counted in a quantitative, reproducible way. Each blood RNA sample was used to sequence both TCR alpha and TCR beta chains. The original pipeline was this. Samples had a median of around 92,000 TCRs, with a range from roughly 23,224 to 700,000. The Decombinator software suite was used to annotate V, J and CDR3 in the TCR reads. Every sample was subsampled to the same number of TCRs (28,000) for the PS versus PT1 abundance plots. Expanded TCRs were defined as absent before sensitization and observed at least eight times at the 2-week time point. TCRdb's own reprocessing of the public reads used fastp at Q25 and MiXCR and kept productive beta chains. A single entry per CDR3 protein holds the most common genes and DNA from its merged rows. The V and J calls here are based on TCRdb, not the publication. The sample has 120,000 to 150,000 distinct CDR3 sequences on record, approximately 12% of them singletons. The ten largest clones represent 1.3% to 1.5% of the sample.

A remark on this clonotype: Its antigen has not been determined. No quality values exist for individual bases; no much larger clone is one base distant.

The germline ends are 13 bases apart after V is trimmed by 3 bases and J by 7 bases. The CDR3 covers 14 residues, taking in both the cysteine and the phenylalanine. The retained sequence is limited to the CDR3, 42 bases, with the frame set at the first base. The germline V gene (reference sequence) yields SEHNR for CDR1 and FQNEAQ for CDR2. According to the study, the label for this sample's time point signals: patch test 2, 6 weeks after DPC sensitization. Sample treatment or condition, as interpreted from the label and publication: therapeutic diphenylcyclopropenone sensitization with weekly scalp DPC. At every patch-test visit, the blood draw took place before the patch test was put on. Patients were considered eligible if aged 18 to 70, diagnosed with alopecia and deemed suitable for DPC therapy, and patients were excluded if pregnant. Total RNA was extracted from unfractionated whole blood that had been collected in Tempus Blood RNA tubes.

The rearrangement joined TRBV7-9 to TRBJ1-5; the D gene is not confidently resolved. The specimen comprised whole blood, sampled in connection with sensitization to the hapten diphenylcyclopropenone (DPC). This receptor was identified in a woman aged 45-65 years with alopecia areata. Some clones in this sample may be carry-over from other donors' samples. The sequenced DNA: TGTGCCAGCAGCTTGACCGCCCCCGGCCAGCCCCAGCATTTT. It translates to CASSLTAPGQPQHF. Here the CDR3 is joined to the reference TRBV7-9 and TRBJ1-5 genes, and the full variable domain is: DTGVSQNPRHKITKRGQNVTFRCDPISEHNRLYWYRQTLGQGPEFLTYFQNEAQLEKSRLLSDRFSAERPKGSFSTLEIQRTEQGDSAMYLCASSLTAPGQPQHFGDGTRLSIL.